The text below deals with one T cell receptor (beta chain). The antigen is unknown. The data were taken from a study of CD8 T cells in Susac syndrome. Study-wide context: There were about six sequenced Susac syndrome patients with active disease and about eight in remission.

Reverse transcription of 0.5 to 1 ug RNA was performed with random hexamers. With immunoSEQ multiplex PCR, TCR beta CDR3 was amplified across 54 Vbeta and 13 Jbeta. Via MiXCR, TCRdb re-called the immunoSEQ multiplex PCR reads, giving one row per CDR3 protein. Of 100,000 to 150,000 distinct CDR3 sequences listed, over 85% were seen once; the top ten hold 0.2% to 0.25%. Peripheral blood CD8+ and CD4+ T cells were profiled by TCR beta sequencing. Study observations and caveats: It was in TEMRA cells and active patients that Susac CD8+ clonal expansion peaked.

This CDR3 has 15 amino acids. V lost 0 bases and J lost 8, with 14 bases in between. CDR1 GTSNPN and CDR2 SVGIG come from the germline V gene (reference sequence). This sequence joins TRBV30 and TRBJ1-6, with D possibly being TRBD1 (6 bases). This clonotype was obtained from a human donor with Susac syndrome. Sequencing was carried out using CD8+ T cells from PBMCs. The CDR3 is CAWSVQGTDHSPLHF. DNA of the CDR3: TGTGCCTGGAGTGTTCAGGGGACCGACCATTCACCCCTCCACTTT.